This T cell receptor beta chain was documented in a study of post-analysis software for immune sequencing data. About the research overall: There were relapsing-remitting, secondary progressive and progressive-relapsing multiple sclerosis among the disease courses included. Overall study results and limits: Strong same-batch co-clustering of samples appeared with F measure clustering. Patients carried five TRBV segments more frequently than controls did, and TRBV5-6, TRBV5-1 and TRBV20-1 were among them.

The CDR3 sequence is 19 residues long. V lost 2 bases and J 0 bases, leaving 23 bases between the germline ends. The germline gives CDR1 SEHNR, CDR2 FQNEAQ (reference sequence). Built from TCR beta cDNA, the libraries had unique molecular identifiers in them. TCRdb redid the calling of the PCR reads with MiXCR, one entry per CDR3 protein. The sample holds fewer than 900,000 distinct CDR3 sequences, about 43% seen once. This clonotype came up once. The antigen is unknown. The sample was blood. The TCR sequence derives from a girl aged 5-17 years with multiple sclerosis. V usage is TRBV7-9 and J usage is TRBJ2-7, with D unclear. In DNA form, the CDR3 reads TGTGCCAGCAGCTTATTTCCCGTTGTCTGGACGGACCACTCCTACGAGCAGTACTTC. It specifies CASSLFPVVWTDHSYEQYF.